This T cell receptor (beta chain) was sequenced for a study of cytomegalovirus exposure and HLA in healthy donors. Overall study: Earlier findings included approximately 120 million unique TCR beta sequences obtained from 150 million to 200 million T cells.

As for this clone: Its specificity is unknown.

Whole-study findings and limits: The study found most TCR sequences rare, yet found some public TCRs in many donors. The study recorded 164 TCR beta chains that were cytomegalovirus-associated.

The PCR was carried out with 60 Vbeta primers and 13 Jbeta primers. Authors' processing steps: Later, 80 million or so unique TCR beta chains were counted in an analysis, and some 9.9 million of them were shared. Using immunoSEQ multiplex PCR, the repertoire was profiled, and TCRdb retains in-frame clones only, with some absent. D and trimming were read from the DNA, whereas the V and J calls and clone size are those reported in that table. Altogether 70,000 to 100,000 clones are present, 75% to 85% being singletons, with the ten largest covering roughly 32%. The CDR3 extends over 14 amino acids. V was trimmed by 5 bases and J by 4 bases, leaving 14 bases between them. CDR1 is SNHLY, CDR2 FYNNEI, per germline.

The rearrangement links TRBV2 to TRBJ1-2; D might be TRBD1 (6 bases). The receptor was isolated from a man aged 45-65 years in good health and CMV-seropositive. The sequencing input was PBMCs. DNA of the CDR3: TGTGCCAGCAGTATGAGGGGGTATGGCTATGGCTACACCTTC. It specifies CASSMRGYGYGYTF.